A single sample is the source of the 27 T cell receptor beta chains below, sequenced in a study of long-term antiretroviral therapy in people with HIV. An immunoSEQ assay, version v3.0, was performed at survey level. Only in-frame clones appear in the TCRdb table, and some are missing; sequencing was by immunoSEQ multiplex PCR. The sample has approximately 24,000 clones; more than 65% are singletons. The sequences come from unsorted PBMCs, collected 4.4 years after starting antiretroviral therapy. These receptors were obtained from a man aged 25-45 years with HIV.

The chain couples TRBV5-1 to TRBJ1-1, with 11 nucleotides matching TRBD1. With V trimmed by 1 base and J by 1 base, 6 bases remained unmatched. The CDR3 consists of 17 residues. Germline CDR1 and CDR2: SGHRS and YFSETQ. In DNA form, the CDR3 reads TGCGCCAGCAGCTTGCGTTCCGGGACAGGGGGGAACACTGAAGCTTTCTTT. This translates into CASSLRSGTGGNTEAFF. Using reference TRBV5-1 and TRBJ1-1 for the parts outside the CDR3, the full variable domain is KAGVTQTPRYLIKTRGQQVTLSCSPISGHRSVSWYQQTPGQGLQFLFEYFSETQRNKGNFPGRFSGRQFSNSRSEMNVSTLELGDSALYLCASSLRSGTGGNTEAFFGQGTRLTVV.

V is TRBV9 and J is TRBJ1-1, with D perhaps matching TRBD1 (5 bases). Trimming stripped 4 bases from V and 3 bases from J, with 16 bases between. The germline gives CDR1 SGDLS, CDR2 YYNGEE. This CDR3 contains 15 residues. For the CDR3, the DNA is TGTGCCAGCAGCCTTGACGGGACGATGGACACTGAAGCTTTCTTT. This encodes CASSLDGTMDTEAFF.

The chain couples TRBV27 to TRBJ2-7; 7 nucleotides agree with TRBD1. The junction had 10 bases not matched to a gene; V was cut back by 8 bases and J by 3 bases. CDR1 is MNHEY and CDR2 is SMNVEV in the germline V gene (reference sequence). The CDR3 spans 14 residues. CDR3 amino acids: CASRNLGQSYEQYF. The DNA for the CDR3 is TGTGCCAGCCGAAATTTGGGACAGAGCTACGAGCAGTACTTC.

The V call is TRBV5-1, the J call TRBJ2-1; D gene uncertain. V was clipped by 6 bases and J by 0 bases, with 19 bases between them. CDR1 and CDR2 from the germline V gene are SGHRS and YFSETQ. The CDR3 spans 17 residues. The CDR3 DNA follows: TGCGCCAGCAAAAAAGGGTACATCCCGAGCTCCTACAATGAGCAGTTCTTC. Its protein is CASKKGYIPSSYNEQFF.

This chain links TRBV9 with TRBJ2-1; D not certain. V was pared by 0 bases and J by 7 bases, with 14 bases between. Per the germline V gene, CDR1 is SGDLS and CDR2 is YYNGEE. This CDR3 is built from 15 residues. The CDR3 protein is CASSVGGLDANEQFF. The CDR3 DNA is TGTGCCAGCAGCGTAGGTGGGCTAGATGCGAATGAGCAGTTCTTC.

The chain recombines TRBV5-1 with TRBJ2-1; TRBD1 might be the D (8 bases). Germline assignment: CDR1 SGHRS and CDR2 YFSETQ. V was shortened by 1 base and J by 7 bases, with 18 bases between the two germline ends. CDR3 length equals 16 residues. The DNA of the CDR3 is TGCGCCAGCAGCTTGCCCGACAGGGGAGGGGGAAATGAGCAGTTCTTC. Its translation is CASSLPDRGGGNEQFF.

This chain joins TRBV13 and TRBJ1-2; tentative D call: TRBD1 (5 bases). CDR3 length equals 17 residues. The germline V and J ends were trimmed by 4 bases and 6 bases, with 24 bases remaining between them. CDR1 PRHDT and CDR2 FYEKMQ come from the germline V gene (reference sequence). The CDR3 sequence: CASSSHSAPTSGDGYTF. In DNA, the CDR3 is TGTGCCAGCAGCTCCCACTCGGCACCTACTTCGGGGGATGGCTACACCTTC.

This sequence joins TRBV14 and TRBJ2-7; 8 positions agree with TRBD1. With V trimmed by 4 bases and J by 7 bases, 9 bases remained unmatched. Per germline, CDR1 SGHDN and CDR2 FVKESK. This CDR3 comprises 14 residues. The CDR3: CASSLGQGRGEQYF. As DNA, the CDR3 is TGTGCCAGCAGCCTAGGACAGGGAAGGGGAGAGCAGTACTTC. The entire variable domain, with the rest obtained from reference TRBV14 and TRBJ2-7, is as follows: EAGVTQFPSHSVIEKGQTVTLRCDPISGHDNLYWYRRVMGKEIKFLLHFVKESKQDESGMPNNRFLAERTGGTYSTLKVQPAELEDSGVYFCASSLGQGRGEQYFGPGTRLTVT.

The V call is TRBV27, the J call TRBJ2-1; D perhaps matches TRBD1 (6 bases). Germline CDR1 reads MNHEY; CDR2 reads SMNVEV (reference sequence). CDR3 length equals 14 residues. The germline V and J ends were trimmed by 5 bases and 2 bases, with 10 bases remaining between them. The CDR3 region is CASSARDTYNEQFF. CDR3 DNA sequence: TGTGCCAGCAGTGCCCGGGACACCTACAATGAGCAGTTCTTC.

The rearrangement uses TRBV4-1 and TRBJ2-7; D remains unclear. V gave up 0 bases and J gave up 1 base, with 10 bases separating them. The CDR3 is 15 residues long. Germline lookup yields CDR1 MGHRA and CDR2 YSYEKL. Here the CDR3 reads CASSQDLDGSYEQYF. CDR3 coding DNA: TGCGCCAGCAGCCAAGATCTCGACGGATCCTACGAGCAGTACTTC.

V is TRBV4-2 and J is TRBJ1-1, with D hard to call. The CDR3 contains 13 residues. Between the trimmed V and J ends, which lost 5 bases and 4 bases, there was a span of 11 bases. Germline V gene sequence: CDR1 LGHNA, CDR2 YNFKEQ. CDR3 loop: CASSARRVTEAFF. The CDR3 DNA reads as TGTGCCAGCAGCGCGAGGCGGGTCACTGAAGCTTTCTTT.

The CDR3 nucleotides read TGTGCCAGTAGTCCACTCAAGGAGAAAGTGAACACTGAAGCTTTCTTT. As protein: CASSPLKEKVNTEAFF. This chain joins TRBV19 and TRBJ1-1; D not certain. V was cut by 5 bases and J by 0 bases, with 16 bases left in between. The CDR3 has 16 amino acids. Germline CDR1 LNHDA, CDR2 SQIVND (reference sequence). Using reference TRBV19 and TRBJ1-1 for the parts outside the CDR3, the full variable domain is DGGITQSPKYLFRKEGQNVTLSCEQNLNHDAMYWYRQDPGQGLRLIYYSQIVNDFQKGDIAEGYSVSREKKESFPLTVTSAQKNPTAFYLCASSPLKEKVNTEAFFGQGTRLTVV.

The chain employs TRBV7-2 and TRBJ1-2, with a weak D call TRBD1 (5 bases). This CDR3 is built from 13 residues. The V gene's germline CDR1 is SGHTA and CDR2 FQGNSA. Trimming left V 4 bases short and J 8 bases short, with 14 bases between. Written as DNA, the CDR3 is TGTGCCAGCAGCTCCTTCTTAGGGGTCGGCTACACCTTC. Translated, it gives CASSSFLGVGYTF.

This chain joins TRBV7-6 and TRBJ1-1; possible D gene TRBD1, 6 bases. The CDR3 has 15 amino acids. Germline V gene lookup returns CDR1 SGHVS and CDR2 FNYEAQ. V lost 3 bases and J 0 bases, leaving 11 bases between the germline ends. Here the CDR3 reads CASSLTGRMNTEAFF. CDR3 bases: TGTGCCAGCAGCTTGACAGGCCGAATGAACACTGAAGCTTTCTTT.

The chain carries TRBV11-3 and TRBJ2-3; possible D gene TRBD1, 5 bases. Germline CDR1 SGHNT, CDR2 YENEEA. V dropped 5 bases and J dropped 4 bases, with 25 bases sitting between them. The CDR3 length is 18 residues. The chain's CDR3 is CASSPRSRPLRAPDTQYF. The CDR3 nucleotides read TGTGCCAGCAGCCCACGCTCGAGACCCCTCAGGGCTCCAGATACGCAGTATTTT.

The rearrangement links TRBV18 to TRBJ1-1; D unresolved. V lost 3 bases and J 2 bases, leaving 7 bases between the germline ends. The CDR3 spans 13 residues. From germline, CDR1 is KGHSH and CDR2 LQKENI. The CDR3 sequence: CASSPGVNTEAFF. The CDR3 coding sequence is TGTGCCAGCTCACCCGGCGTTAACACTGAAGCTTTCTTT.

The chain couples TRBV27 to TRBJ2-7; 7 bases are shared with TRBD2. The CDR3 consists of 16 residues. CDR1 is MNHEY, CDR2 SMNVEV, per germline (reference sequence). V shed 5 bases, J shed 5 bases, and the junction held 15 bases outside the gene matches. CDR3 protein: CASSPGEGIGLNEQYF. In DNA, the CDR3 is TGTGCCAGCAGTCCCGGGGAGGGAATAGGACTGAACGAGCAGTACTTC.

This clone has just a few counts. This sequence joins TRBV6-6 and TRBJ2-2; a possible D gene is TRBD1 (6 bases). The CDR3 sequence is 14 residues long. The V gene's germline CDR1 is MNHNY and CDR2 SVGAGI (reference sequence). Trimming shortened V by 6 bases and J by 3 bases, and 11 bases separated the two germline ends. CDR3 in amino acids: CASSREGDTGELFF. The CDR3 DNA reads as TGTGCCAGCAGCCGCGAGGGGGACACCGGGGAGCTGTTTTTT.

The gene calls are TRBV18 and TRBJ1-3; no reliable D call. CDR3 length equals 15 residues. Germline V gives CDR1 KGHSH, CDR2 LQKENI. The V gene lost 2 bases and the J gene lost 0 bases, with 8 bases spanning the gap. CDR3 coding DNA: TGTGCCAGCTCACCAGCTGGGCGCTCTGGAAACACCATATATTTT. It yields the protein CASSPAGRSGNTIYF.

CDR3 residues: CASSHPDRAGSPLHF. CDR3 bases: TGCGCCAGCAGCCACCCTGACAGGGCGGGTTCACCCCTCCACTTT. The rearrangement uses TRBV4-1 and TRBJ1-6, with TRBD1 matching 7 bases. V was pared by 3 bases and J by 9 bases, with 8 bases of the junction left unmatched. The germline V gene encodes CDR1 MGHRA and CDR2 YSYEKL. The CDR3 extends over 15 amino acids.

In nucleotides, the CDR3 is TGTGCCAGCAGCTCTACAGGGGACGTCTCCTATGGCTACACCTTC. The encoded protein is CASSSTGDVSYGYTF. The chain joins TRBV11-2 to TRBJ1-2; 7 nucleotides agree with TRBD1. V lost 4 bases to trimming and J lost 4 bases; unmatched junction nucleotides: 9. This CDR3 is built from 15 residues. The germline CDR1 and CDR2 sequences are SGHAT and FQNNGV. Using reference TRBV11-2 and TRBJ1-2 for the parts outside the CDR3, the full variable domain is EAGVAQSPRYKIIEKRQSVAFWCNPISGHATLYWYQQILGQGPKLLIQFQNNGVVDDSQLPKDRFSAERLKGVDSTLKIQPAKLEDSAVYLCASSSTGDVSYGYTFGSGTRLTVV.

Worth noting for this clone: Other DNA sequences within the sample encode an identical CDR3. The chain carries TRBV28 and TRBJ2-5, with 8 bases identical to TRBD1. Trimming at V came to 6 bases and at J to 4 bases, leaving 4 bases not matched to a gene. Germline CDR1 reads MDHEN; CDR2 reads SYDVKM. This CDR3 is 13 amino acids long. The CDR3 loop is CASSPRGRETQYF. DNA of the CDR3: TGTGCCAGCAGCCCCAGGGGGCGAGAGACCCAGTACTTC.

The rearrangement uses TRBV7-2 and TRBJ1-2; the match to TRBD1 covers 8 bases. The length of the CDR3 is 12 residues. V gave up 3 bases and J gave up 8 bases; unmatched junction bases: 2. The germline V gene encodes CDR1 SGHTA and CDR2 FQGNSA. DNA of the CDR3: TGTGCCAGCAGCTTGCAGGGGGCCGGCTACACCTTC. Encoded protein: CASSLQGAGYTF.

V and J are TRBV5-1 and TRBJ2-1; no definite D call. The CDR3 runs 18 residues. Deletions cut 0 bases from V and 0 bases from J, with 16 bases between. The germline V gene has CDR1 SGHRS and CDR2 YFSETQ. The CDR3 loop is CASSLAGEYSSSYNEQFF. CDR3 DNA sequence: TGCGCCAGCAGCTTGGCCGGCGAGTATTCCAGCTCCTACAATGAGCAGTTCTTC.

The chain uses TRBV28 and TRBJ2-7; no firm D call. Germline assignment: CDR1 MDHEN and CDR2 SYDVKM. The ends were cut back, 8 bases at V and 0 bases at J, with 14 bases in the middle. The CDR3 has 14 amino acids. The CDR3 DNA reads TGTGCCAGCCGACGGTCGCTCAGCTCCTACGAGCAGTACTTC. Its protein is CASRRSLSSYEQYF. The entire variable domain, with the rest obtained from reference TRBV28 and TRBJ2-7, is as follows: DVKVTQSSRYLVKRTGEKVFLECVQDMDHENMFWYRQDPGLGLRLIYFSYDVKMKEKGDIPEGYSVSREKKERFSLILESASTNQTSMYLCASRRSLSSYEQYFGPGTRLTVT.

The chain is built from TRBV9 and TRBJ2-1, with 9 positions matching TRBD1. CDR3 length: 15 amino acids. V dropped 4 bases and J dropped 3; count of bases not matched to a gene: 5. CDR1 and CDR2 from the germline V gene are SGDLS and YYNGEE. The CDR3 spells CASSLGQGVYNEQFF. The CDR3 DNA follows: TGTGCCAGCAGCTTGGGACAGGGAGTCTACAATGAGCAGTTCTTC. The full variable domain, rest sourced from reference TRBV9 and TRBJ2-1, is DSGVTQTPKHLITATGQRVTLRCSPRSGDLSVYWYQQSLDQGLQFLIQYYNGEERAKGNILERFSAQQFPDLHSELNLSSLELGDSALYFCASSLGQGVYNEQFFGPGTRLTVL.

The chain has TRBV29-1 and TRBJ2-5; 7 nucleotides match TRBD1. The germline gives CDR1 SQVTM, CDR2 ANQGSEA. This CDR3 comprises 15 residues. J was trimmed by 1 base and V by 4 bases; bases with no gene match: 9. The CDR3 spells CSVAKGTDIQETQYF. The CDR3, as DNA: TGCAGCGTTGCCAAAGGGACAGACATCCAAGAGACCCAGTACTTC.